This T cell receptor (beta chain) was profiled in a study of shared clonotypes between healthy human individuals. Study details: The donor pool was made up of two women and three men aged 18 to 49. Study-level points and caveats: Since donors were few, the genetic and exposure-history diversity represented was limited.

Comments on this clone: Its antigen is undetermined.

V was clipped by 6 bases and J by 4 bases, with 18 bases between them. Germline V gene data show CDR1 as MDHEN and CDR2 as SYDVKM. The CDR3 is made up of 15 amino acids. The study ran the assay at deep level. Only in-frame clones appear in the TCRdb table, and some are missing; sequencing was by immunoSEQ multiplex PCR. The sample holds about 490,000 clones, around 78% seen once. V usage is TRBV28 and J usage is TRBJ2-5; D call uncertain. The sample taken for sequencing was PBMCs. The sequence was obtained from a woman between 40 and 55 years old in good health. Some clones in this sample may be carry-over from other donors' samples. CDR3 coding DNA: TGTGCCAGCAGCCTCGACCGAAAAGTGGGAGAGACCCAGTACTTC. This codes for CASSLDRKVGETQYF.